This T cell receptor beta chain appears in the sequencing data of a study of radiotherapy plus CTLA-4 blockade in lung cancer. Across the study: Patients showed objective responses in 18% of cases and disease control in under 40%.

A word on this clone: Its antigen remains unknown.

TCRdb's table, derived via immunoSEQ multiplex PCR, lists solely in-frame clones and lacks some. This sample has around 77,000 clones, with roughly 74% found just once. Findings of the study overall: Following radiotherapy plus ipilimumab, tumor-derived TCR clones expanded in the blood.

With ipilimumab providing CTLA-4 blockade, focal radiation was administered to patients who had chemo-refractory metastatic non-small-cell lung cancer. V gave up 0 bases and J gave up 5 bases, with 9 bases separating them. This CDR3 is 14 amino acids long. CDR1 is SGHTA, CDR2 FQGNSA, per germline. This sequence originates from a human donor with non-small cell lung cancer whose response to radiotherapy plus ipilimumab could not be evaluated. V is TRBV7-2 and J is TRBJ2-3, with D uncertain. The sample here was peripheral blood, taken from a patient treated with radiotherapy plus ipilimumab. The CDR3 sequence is CASSLALVRDTQYF. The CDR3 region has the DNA TGTGCCAGCAGCTTAGCGCTCGTCAGAGATACGCAGTATTTT.